This T cell receptor (beta chain) came from a study of blood T cell repertoires in COVID-19. The germline V and J ends were trimmed by 2 bases and 7 bases, with 9 bases remaining between them. Germline V gene data show CDR1 as MNHEY and CDR2 as SVGEGT. The CDR3 runs 13 residues. Sequencing was performed with immunoSEQ multiplex PCR; in TCRdb, only in-frame clones are kept and a portion is missing. This sample has approximately 100,000 clones, with about 91% found just once. The sample consisted of peripheral blood. The V gene is TRBV6-2 or TRBV6-3, the J gene TRBJ1-5; TRBD1 is a possible D gene (6 bases). This receptor was taken from a human donor in a cohort sampled during active COVID-19. The CDR3 DNA reads TGTGCCAGCAGTTACCAAGGACAGCAGCCCCAGCATTTT. Translated: CASSYQGQQPQHF.